In this sample, the clone carrying this T cell receptor (beta chain) turned up a few times. The antigen is not known. Primers: 60 Vbeta forward and 13 Jbeta reverse. The protocol was immunoSEQ multiplex PCR, while the TCRdb copy is restricted to in-frame clones and leaves out a portion. Among about 160,000 clones listed, about 82% were seen once. There are 11 residues in the CDR3. The V end was cut by 6 bases, the J end by 2 bases, with 4 bases between. Germline V gives CDR1 MDHEN, CDR2 SYDVKM. This sample stems from a study of cytomegalovirus exposure and HLA in healthy donors. General study results and limits: A later analysis found common viral pathogens apparently linked to several of the most significant clusters. A previous analysis found most TCR beta V segments productive roughly 87% or roughly 30% of the time. With later analysis, a missense DCLRE1C variant became linked to TCR beta V- and J-gene trimming.

This chain joins TRBV28 and TRBJ1-2; no clear D gene. The TCR originated in a woman aged 50 to 60 in good health and CMV-seropositive. Sequenced: PBMCs. CDR3 residues: CASRGNYGYTF. In DNA form, the CDR3 reads TGTGCCAGCAGGGGCAACTATGGCTACACCTTC.